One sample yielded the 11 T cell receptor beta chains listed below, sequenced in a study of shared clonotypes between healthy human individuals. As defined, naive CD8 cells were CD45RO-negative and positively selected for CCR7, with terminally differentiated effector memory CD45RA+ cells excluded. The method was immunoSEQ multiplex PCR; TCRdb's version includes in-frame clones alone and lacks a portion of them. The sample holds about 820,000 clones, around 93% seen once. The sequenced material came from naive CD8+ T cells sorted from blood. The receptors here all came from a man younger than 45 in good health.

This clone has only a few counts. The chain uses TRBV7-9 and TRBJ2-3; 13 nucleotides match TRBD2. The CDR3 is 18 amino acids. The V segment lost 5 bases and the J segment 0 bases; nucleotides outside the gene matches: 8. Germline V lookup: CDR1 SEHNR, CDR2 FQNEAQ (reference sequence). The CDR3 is CASSQGLAGWESTDTQYF. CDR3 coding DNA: TGTGCCAGCAGCCAGGGACTAGCGGGATGGGAGAGCACAGATACGCAGTATTTT. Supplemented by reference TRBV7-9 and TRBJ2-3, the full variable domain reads DTGVSQNPRHKITKRGQNVTFRCDPISEHNRLYWYRQTLGQGPEFLTYFQNEAQLEKSRLLSDRFSAERPKGSFSTLEIQRTEQGDSAMYLCASSQGLAGWESTDTQYFGPGTRLTVL.

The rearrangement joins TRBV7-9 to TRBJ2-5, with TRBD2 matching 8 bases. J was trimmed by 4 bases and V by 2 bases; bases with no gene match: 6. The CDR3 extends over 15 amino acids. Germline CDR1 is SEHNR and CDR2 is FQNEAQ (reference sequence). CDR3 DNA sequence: TGTGCCAGCAGCTTACCTACTAGCGGCCTAGAGACCCAGTACTTC. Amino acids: CASSLPTSGLETQYF.

The CDR3 nucleotides are TGTGCCAGCTCACCAGGAGGGGGCCTGGGAAACACCATATATTTT. This encodes CASSPGGGLGNTIYF. This rearrangement joins TRBV18 to TRBJ1-3; 7 positions match TRBD1. The CDR3 is 15 amino acids. Germline-derived CDR1 and CDR2 are KGHSH and LQKENI. The junction had 5 bases not matched to a gene; V was cut back by 2 bases and J by 4 bases.

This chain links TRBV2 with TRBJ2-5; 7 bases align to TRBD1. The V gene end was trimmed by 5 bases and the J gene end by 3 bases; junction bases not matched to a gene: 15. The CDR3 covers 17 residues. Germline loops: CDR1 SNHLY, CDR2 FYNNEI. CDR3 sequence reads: CASSFTTDRVNEETQYF. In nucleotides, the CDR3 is TGTGCCAGCAGTTTTACGACTGACAGGGTGAACGAAGAGACCCAGTACTTC.

The CDR3 nucleotides read TGTGCCAGCAGCCCGGGGACGGTCTCCTACGAGCAGTACTTC. Its translation is CASSPGTVSYEQYF. The chain combines TRBV27 with TRBJ2-7; D is perhaps TRBD1 or TRBD2 (5 bases each). The length of the CDR3 is 14 residues. Trimming removed 6 bases at V and 0 bases at J, with 12 bases between. The germline CDR1 and CDR2 sequences are MNHEY and SMNVEV (reference sequence).

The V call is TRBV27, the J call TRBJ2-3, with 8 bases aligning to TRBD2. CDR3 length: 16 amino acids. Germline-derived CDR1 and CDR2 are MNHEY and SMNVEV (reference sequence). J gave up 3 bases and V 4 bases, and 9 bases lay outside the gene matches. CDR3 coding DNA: TGTGCCAGCAGTTCCTCGGGAGGGAGTAGAACAGATACGCAGTATTTT. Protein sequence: CASSSSGGSRTDTQYF.

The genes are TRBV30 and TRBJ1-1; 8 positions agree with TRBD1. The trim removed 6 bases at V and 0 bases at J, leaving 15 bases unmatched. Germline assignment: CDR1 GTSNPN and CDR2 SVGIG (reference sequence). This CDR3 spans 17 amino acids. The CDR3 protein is CACTSLGQESLNTEAFF. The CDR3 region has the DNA TGTGCCTGTACATCTTTGGGACAGGAAAGTCTGAACACTGAAGCTTTCTTT.

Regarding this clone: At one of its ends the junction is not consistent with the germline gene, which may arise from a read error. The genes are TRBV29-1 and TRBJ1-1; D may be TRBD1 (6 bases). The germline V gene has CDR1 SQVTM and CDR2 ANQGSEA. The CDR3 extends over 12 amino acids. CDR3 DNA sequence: TGCAGCATTGAGGGGGGAAGGGCTGAAGCTTTCTTT. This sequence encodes CSIEGGRAEAFF.

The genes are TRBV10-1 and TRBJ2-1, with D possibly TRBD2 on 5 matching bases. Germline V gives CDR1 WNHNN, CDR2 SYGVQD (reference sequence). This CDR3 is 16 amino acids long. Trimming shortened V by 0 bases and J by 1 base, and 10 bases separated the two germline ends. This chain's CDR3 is CASSESLARSYNEQFF. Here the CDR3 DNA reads TGCGCCAGCAGTGAGTCTCTAGCTCGGTCCTACAATGAGCAGTTCTTC.

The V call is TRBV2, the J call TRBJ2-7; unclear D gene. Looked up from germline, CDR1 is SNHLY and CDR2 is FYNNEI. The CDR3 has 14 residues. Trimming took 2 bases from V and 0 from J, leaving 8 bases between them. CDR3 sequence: CASSERKTSYEQYF. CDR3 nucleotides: TGTGCCAGCAGTGAAAGAAAAACCTCCTACGAGCAGTACTTC. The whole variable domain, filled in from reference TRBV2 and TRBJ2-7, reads EPEVTQTPSHQVTQMGQEVILRCVPISNHLYFYWYRQILGQKVEFLVSFYNNEISEKSEIFDDQFSVERPDGSNFTLKIRSTKLEDSAMYFCASSERKTSYEQYFGPGTRLTVT.

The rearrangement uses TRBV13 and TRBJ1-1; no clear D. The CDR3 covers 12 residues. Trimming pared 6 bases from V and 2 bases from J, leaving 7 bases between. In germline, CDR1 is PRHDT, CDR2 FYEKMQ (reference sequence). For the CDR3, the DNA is TGTGCCAGCAGTTGGACCAACACTGAAGCTTTCTTT. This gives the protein CASSWTNTEAFF.